This TCR beta chain emerged from a study of blood T cell repertoires in COVID-19. Study information: The cDNA or gDNA used as material had been derived from T cells, B-cell-depleted T cells, or PBMCs.

Profiled with immunoSEQ multiplex PCR; TCRdb holds only in-frame clones, not every one. The sample carries around 300,000 clones, roughly 89% recorded once. Germline V CDR1 and CDR2: MDHEN, SYDVKM. The CDR3 runs 14 residues. Trimming removed 5 bases at V and 7 bases at J, with 15 bases between. Participants' reported clinical history set cohort assignment. The chain combines TRBV28 with TRBJ1-3; D is possibly TRBD1 (5 bases). Sequencing input: PBMCs or T cells enriched from blood (not recorded which). The receptor was derived from a woman aged 25 to 39 who had recovered from COVID-19. The CDR3 loop reads CASSTDSHSNTIYF. In DNA form, the CDR3 reads TGTGCCAGCAGTACCGACAGTCACTCCAACACCATATATTTT.